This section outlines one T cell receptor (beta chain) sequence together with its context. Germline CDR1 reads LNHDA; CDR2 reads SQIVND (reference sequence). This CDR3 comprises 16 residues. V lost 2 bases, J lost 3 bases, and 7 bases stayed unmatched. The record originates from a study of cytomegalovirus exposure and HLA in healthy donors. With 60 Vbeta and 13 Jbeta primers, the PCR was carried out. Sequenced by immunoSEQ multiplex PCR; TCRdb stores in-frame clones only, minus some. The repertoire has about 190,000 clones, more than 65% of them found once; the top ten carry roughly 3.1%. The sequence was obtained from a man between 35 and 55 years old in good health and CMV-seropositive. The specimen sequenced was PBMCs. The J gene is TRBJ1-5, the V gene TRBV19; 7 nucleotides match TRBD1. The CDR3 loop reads CASSIYEDRSNQPQHF. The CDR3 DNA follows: TGTGCCAGTAGTATATATGAGGACAGGTCCAATCAGCCCCAGCATTTT.